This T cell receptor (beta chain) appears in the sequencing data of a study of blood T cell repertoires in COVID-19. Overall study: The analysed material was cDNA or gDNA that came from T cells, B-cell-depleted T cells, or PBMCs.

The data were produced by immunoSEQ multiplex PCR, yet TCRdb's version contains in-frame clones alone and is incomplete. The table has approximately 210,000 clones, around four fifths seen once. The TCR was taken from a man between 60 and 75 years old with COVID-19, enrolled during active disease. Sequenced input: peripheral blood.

The CDR3 is CASSTGSQETQYF. The CDR3 nucleotides read TGTGCCAGCTCTACAGGGAGCCAAGAGACCCAGTACTTC. J is TRBJ2-5 and V is TRBV18; D is possibly TRBD1 (6 bases). Germline CDR1 reads KGHSH; CDR2 reads LQKENI. V lost 6 bases and J lost 1, with 9 bases in between. The CDR3 extends over 13 amino acids.